This T cell receptor beta chain came from a study of T-cell reconstitution after alpha-beta-depleted transplantation in children. This clonotype has a count of ten or more. Preparation of the TCRbeta library was carried out with unique molecular identifiers. TCRdb fed the PCR reads into MiXCR, producing one record per CDR3 protein. Of over 150,000 distinct CDR3 sequences detected, about 15% appear once; the ten largest clones hold roughly 13%. This TCR derives from a human donor who donated a stem cell graft to a child with acute lymphoblastic leukemia. The sample in question was PBMCs from the stem cell graft donor, obtained from the stem cell graft.

CDR3 DNA: TGCAGCGTAAGGCTAGCGGCGAACACCGGGGAGCTGTTTTTT. Translation: CSVRLAANTGELFF. J is TRBJ2-2 and V is TRBV29-1; 7 nucleotides match TRBD2. V lost 6 bases and J lost 0; bases outside the gene matches: 4. Germline lookup yields CDR1 SQVTM and CDR2 ANQGSEA. This CDR3 has 14 amino acids.